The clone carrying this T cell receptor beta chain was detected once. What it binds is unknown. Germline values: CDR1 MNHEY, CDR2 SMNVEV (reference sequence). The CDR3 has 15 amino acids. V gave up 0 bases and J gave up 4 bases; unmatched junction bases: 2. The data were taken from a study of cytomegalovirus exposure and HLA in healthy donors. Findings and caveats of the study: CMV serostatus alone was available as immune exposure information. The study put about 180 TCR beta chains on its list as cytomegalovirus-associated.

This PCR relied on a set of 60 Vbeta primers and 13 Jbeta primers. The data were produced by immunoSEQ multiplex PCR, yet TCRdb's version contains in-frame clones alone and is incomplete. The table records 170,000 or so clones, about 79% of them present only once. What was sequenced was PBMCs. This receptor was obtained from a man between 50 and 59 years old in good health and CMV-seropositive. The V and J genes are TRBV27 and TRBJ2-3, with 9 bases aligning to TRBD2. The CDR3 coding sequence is TGTGCCAGCAGTTTATCGCGGGGGGGGGCAGATACGCAGTATTTT. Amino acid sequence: CASSLSRGGADTQYF.